This is a list of T cell receptor beta chains from one sample in a study of human T cells and chemical hapten exposure. A single record per CDR3 protein comes from TCRdb applying MiXCR to the RACE reads. Seen here are about 50,000 distinct CDR3 sequences, around 4.1% observed once, and the top ten hold about 1.6%. What was sequenced was whole blood. These receptors were taken from a female donor in good health. Some clones in this sample may be carry-over from other donors' samples. CDR3s include the opening cysteine and the closing phenylalanine or tryptophan. A D gene is named only where the DNA matches it firmly. The size field is filled for only some rows; it gives once, few, many or a size class.

>TRBJ2-1|-|many|TRBV13
CASSFREGVEQFF
TGTGCCAGCAGCTTCCGAGAGGGTGTTGAGCAGTTCTTC
>TRBJ1-4|TRBD1|many|TRBV2
CASRGPTGSSLFF
TGTGCCAGCAGAGGACCGACAGGGAGTAGTCTGTTTTTT
>TRBJ2-3|-|many|TRBV18
CASHPASGTDTQYF
TGTGCCAGCCATCCGGCCAGCGGCACAGATACGCAGTATTTT
>TRBJ1-1|-|many|TRBV29-1
CSAQTDTEAFF
TGCAGCGCTCAGACAGACACTGAAGCTTTCTTT
>TRBJ2-7|-|many|TRBV5-1
CASSLGGGKSYEQYF
TGCGCCAGCAGCTTGGGCGGGGGCAAGTCCTACGAGCAGTACTTC
>TRBJ2-7|TRBD1|many|TRBV3-1
CASSRGQGAFVVEQYF
TGTGCCAGCAGCCGGGGACAGGGGGCGTTCGTCGTCGAGCAGTACTTC
>TRBJ2-1|TRBD2|many|TRBV28
CASSSGGVSEQFF
TGTGCCAGCAGTAGCGGGGGGGTCAGTGAGCAGTTCTTC
>TRBJ1-1|TRBD1|-|TRBV2
CASSPGGIEAFF
TGTGCCAGCAGCCCAGGGGGGATTGAAGCTTTCTTT
>TRBJ1-2|-|many|TRBV2
CANLGQIHTF
TGTGCCAACCTCGGACAGATTCACACCTTC
>TRBJ2-3|-|many|TRBV24-1
CATSGGRDLSITDTQYF
TGTGCCACCAGTGGCGGCCGGGACCTTAGCATAACAGATACGCAGTATTTT
>TRBJ2-2|-|many|TRBV29-1
CSVEERGAGELFF
TGCAGCGTTGAAGAGAGAGGGGCCGGGGAGCTGTTTTTT
>TRBJ1-2|-|many|TRBV5-1
CASSLDFGRGYGYTF
TGCGCCAGCAGCTTGGATTTCGGGAGAGGCTATGGCTACACCTTC
>TRBJ1-1|-|many|TRBV20-1
CSAVDDTENTEAFF
TGCAGTGCGGTGGATGATACAGAGAACACTGAAGCTTTCTTT
>TRBJ1-1|TRBD1|many|TRBV18
CASSLDRVETEAFF
TGTGCCAGCTCATTGGACAGGGTGGAAACTGAAGCTTTCTTT
>TRBJ1-5|-|many|TRBV10-3
CAISVSGEGNQPQHF
TGTGCCATCAGTGTTTCGGGGGAGGGCAATCAGCCCCAGCATTTT
>TRBJ2-3|TRBD2|many|TRBV20-1
CSASIGLVVTDTQYF
TGCAGTGCTAGCATAGGACTAGTGGTCACAGATACGCAGTATTTT
>TRBJ2-3|-|many|TRBV12-3/TRBV12-4
CASSLSSVNTDTQYF
TGTGCCAGCAGTTTAAGTAGCGTAAACACAGATACGCAGTATTTT